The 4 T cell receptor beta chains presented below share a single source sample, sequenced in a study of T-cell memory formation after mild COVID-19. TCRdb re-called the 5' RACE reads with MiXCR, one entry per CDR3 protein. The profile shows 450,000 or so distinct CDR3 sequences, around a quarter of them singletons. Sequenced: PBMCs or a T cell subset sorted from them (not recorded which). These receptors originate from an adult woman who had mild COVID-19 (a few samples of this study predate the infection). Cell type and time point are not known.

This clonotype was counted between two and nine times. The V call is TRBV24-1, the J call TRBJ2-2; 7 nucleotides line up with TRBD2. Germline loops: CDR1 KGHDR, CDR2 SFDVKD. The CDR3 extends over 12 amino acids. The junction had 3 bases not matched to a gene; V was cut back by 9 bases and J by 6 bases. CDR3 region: CATWGGSGELFF. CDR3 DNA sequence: TGTGCCACCTGGGGGGGATCCGGGGAGCTGTTTTTT.

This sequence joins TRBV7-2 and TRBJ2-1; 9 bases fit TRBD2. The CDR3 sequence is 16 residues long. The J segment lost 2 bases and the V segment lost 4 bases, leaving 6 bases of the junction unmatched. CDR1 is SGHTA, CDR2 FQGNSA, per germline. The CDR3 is CASSSTSGQAYNEQFF. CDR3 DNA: TGTGCCAGCAGCTCAACTAGCGGGCAAGCCTACAATGAGCAGTTCTTC.

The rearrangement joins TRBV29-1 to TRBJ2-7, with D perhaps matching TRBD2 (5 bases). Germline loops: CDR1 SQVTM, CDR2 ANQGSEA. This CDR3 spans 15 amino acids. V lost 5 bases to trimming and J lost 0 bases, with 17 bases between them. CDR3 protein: CSVRPRRSSSYEQYF. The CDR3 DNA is TGCAGCGTTCGCCCCCGGAGGTCATCCTCCTACGAGCAGTACTTC.

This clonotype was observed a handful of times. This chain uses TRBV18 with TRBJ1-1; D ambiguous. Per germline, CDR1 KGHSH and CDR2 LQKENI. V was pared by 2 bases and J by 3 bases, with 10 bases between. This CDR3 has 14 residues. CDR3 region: CASSPNTGDTEAFF. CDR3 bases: TGTGCCAGCTCACCAAACACCGGCGACACTGAAGCTTTCTTT.